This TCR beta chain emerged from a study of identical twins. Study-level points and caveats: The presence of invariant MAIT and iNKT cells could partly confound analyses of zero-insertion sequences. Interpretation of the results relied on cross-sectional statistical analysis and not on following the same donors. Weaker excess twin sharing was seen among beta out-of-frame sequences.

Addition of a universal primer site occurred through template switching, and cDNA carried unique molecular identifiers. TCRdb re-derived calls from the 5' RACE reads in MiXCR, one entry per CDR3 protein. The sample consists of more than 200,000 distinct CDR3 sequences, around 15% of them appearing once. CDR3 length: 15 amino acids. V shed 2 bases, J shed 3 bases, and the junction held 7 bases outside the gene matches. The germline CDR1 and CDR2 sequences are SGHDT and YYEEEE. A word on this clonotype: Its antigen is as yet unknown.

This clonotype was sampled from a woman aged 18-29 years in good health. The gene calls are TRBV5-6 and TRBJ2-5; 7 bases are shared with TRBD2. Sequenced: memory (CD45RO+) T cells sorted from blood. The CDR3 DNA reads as TGTGCCAGCAGCTTAGCCGGGACTACCAAAGAGACCCAGTACTTC. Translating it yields CASSLAGTTKETQYF.